This TCR beta chain was sequenced in a study of blood T cell repertoires in COVID-19. Study overall: Spain, Italy and the United States supplied samples that represented acute and convalescent COVID-19. Sample material is recorded as cDNA or gDNA derived from T cells, B-cell-depleted T cells, or PBMCs.

V lost 4 bases, J lost 2 bases, and 19 bases lay in between. CDR1 is LGHDT and CDR2 is YNNKEL in the germline V gene (reference sequence). The CDR3 is 17 amino acids. In the source study's methods: Scientists estimated how many nucleated cells there were by amplifying reference gene primers. Using immunoSEQ multiplex PCR, the repertoire was profiled, and TCRdb retains in-frame clones only, with some absent. Clonal size and the V and J genes are those of that table, whereas D and trimming came from the DNA. Of under 200,000 clones in the sample, around nine tenths were seen once. The specimen sequenced was peripheral blood. The TCR sequence derives from a man between 40 and 49 years old with active or convalescent COVID-19. The V and J genes are TRBV3-1 (or the pseudogene TRBV3-2) and TRBJ2-3; possibly TRBD2 for D (7 bases). For the CDR3, the DNA is TGTGCCAGCAGCCCTCGGGGAGGGGGGGGGCTCACAGATACGCAGTATTTT. It encodes CASSPRGGGGLTDTQYF.